This TCR beta chain stems from a study of blood T cells in healthy people across ages. Study-level points and caveats: CMV status of donors was not determined, possibly confounding expanded clonotype changes.

A second PCR of about 6 to 11 cycles used a sample-barcoded 5' primer and a J-beta primer mix. TCRdb independently ran MiXCR on the 5' RACE reads; one entry per CDR3 protein. The data contain about 1.8 million distinct CDR3 sequences, about 50% of them singletons. V was pared by 2 bases and J by 5 bases, with 7 bases of the junction left unmatched. CDR1 is SEHNR, CDR2 FQNEAQ, per germline (reference sequence). The CDR3 has 15 residues. Turning to this clonotype: Its antigen is not identified.

The clonotype originates from a middle-aged woman in good health. The V gene is TRBV7-9, the J gene TRBJ2-5; 8 bases are a match to TRBD1. The source material was blood. CDR3: CASSLFDRGEETQYF. The CDR3 bases are TGTGCCAGCAGCTTATTTGACAGGGGTGAGGAGACCCAGTACTTC.